The 30 T cell receptor beta chains below were found in one sample sequenced in a study of blood T cell repertoires in COVID-19. Produced via immunoSEQ multiplex PCR; TCRdb's table is partial and in-frame only. Of about 80,000 clones in the sample, approximately 80% were seen once. Material for sequencing was peripheral blood. These receptors were collected from a human donor in a cohort sampled during active COVID-19.

V and J are TRBV5-1 and TRBJ1-1; a weak D match, TRBD1 (6 bases). Looked up from germline, CDR1 is SGHRS and CDR2 is YFSETQ. V was clipped by 1 base and J by 1 base, with 11 bases between them. The CDR3 sequence is 15 residues long. The CDR3 bases are TGCGCCAGCAGCTTGTTGGGGGCAAGGAACACTGAAGCTTTCTTT. Translation gives CASSLLGARNTEAFF.

This clone was recorded once. This chain joins TRBV18 and TRBJ2-6; TRBD1 agrees at 7 bases. The CDR3 is made up of 15 amino acids. Germline assignment: CDR1 KGHSH and CDR2 LQKENI. V was pared by 7 bases and J by 0 bases, with 3 bases of the junction left unmatched. CDR3 amino acids: CASWAGGSGANVLTF. The CDR3 nucleotides are TGTGCCAGCTGGGCAGGGGGCTCTGGGGCCAACGTCCTGACTTTC.

This clone was seen a single time. The chain employs TRBV23-1 and TRBJ1-2, with no clear D. TRBV23-1 is placed among ORFs of uncertain function. This CDR3 has 13 residues. Deletions cut 8 bases from V and 4 bases from J, with 14 bases between. CDR3 in amino acids: CASVEAGGYGYTF. The DNA for the CDR3 is TGCGCCAGCGTCGAAGCGGGAGGCTATGGCTACACCTTC.

This clone is a singleton in its sample. This sequence joins TRBV2 and TRBJ2-7, with 8 nucleotides matching TRBD2. CDR1 and CDR2 from the germline V gene are SNHLY and FYNNEI. CDR3 size: 15 residues. Germline trimming cut 8 bases from V and 0 bases from J; bases unmatched to any gene: 9. The CDR3 protein is CASQYGSGVSYEQYF. The CDR3 region has the DNA TGTGCCAGCCAGTATGGTAGCGGGGTCTCCTACGAGCAGTACTTC.

This chain connects TRBV5-1 to TRBJ1-2, with unresolved D. CDR3 length: 14 amino acids. CDR1 is SGHRS, CDR2 YFSETQ, per germline. Trimming removed 7 bases from V and 3 bases from J, with 16 bases in between. The CDR3: CASGIGGSYYGYTF. Written as DNA, the CDR3 is TGCGCCAGCGGAATAGGAGGGTCCTACTATGGCTACACCTTC.

This chain uses TRBV11-3 with TRBJ1-2; D might be TRBD1 (6 bases). V lost 4 bases, J lost 2 bases, and 11 bases lay in between. The CDR3 runs 14 residues. From germline, CDR1 is SGHNT and CDR2 YENEEA. CDR3 loop: CASSSSTGNYGYTF. The CDR3 DNA reads as TGTGCCAGCAGCTCCTCCACAGGGAACTATGGCTACACCTTC.

The chain is built from TRBV7-6 and TRBJ1-5; possible D gene TRBD1, 5 bases. Per the germline V gene, CDR1 is SGHVS and CDR2 is FNYEAQ. The CDR3 totals 15 residues. The V and J ends lost 2 bases and 4 bases respectively, with 12 bases between them. CDR3 in amino acids: CASSLSGARNQPQHF. The CDR3 DNA follows: TGTGCCAGCAGCTTAAGCGGGGCGCGGAATCAGCCCCAGCATTTT.

The chain employs TRBV7-6 and TRBJ2-3, with TRBD2 matching 13 bases. CDR1 and CDR2 (germline): SGHVS, FNYEAQ. This CDR3 comprises 17 residues. J was trimmed by 5 bases and V by 5 bases; bases with no gene match: 10. The CDR3 DNA reads TGTGCCAGCAGCACCCGACTAGCGGGGGGAGTCAGAGATACGCAGTATTTT. This sequence encodes CASSTRLAGGVRDTQYF.

The chain joins TRBV13 to TRBJ1-6; 8 bases map to TRBD1. Germline V lookup: CDR1 PRHDT, CDR2 FYEKMQ (reference sequence). CDR3 length equals 16 residues. With 4 bases clipped from V and 5 bases from J, the junction kept 7 bases outside the gene matches. The CDR3 loop reads CASSSRAGGDNSPLHF. The CDR3 DNA reads TGTGCCAGCAGCTCGAGGGCAGGGGGCGATAATTCACCCCTCCACTTT. Supplemented by reference TRBV13 and TRBJ1-6, the full variable domain reads AAGVIQSPRHLIKEKRETATLKCYPIPRHDTVYWYQQGPGQDPQFLISFYEKMQSDKGSIPDRFSAQQFSDYHSELNMSSLELGDSALYFCASSSRAGGDNSPLHFGNGTRLTVT.

In its sample, this clone was seen a few times. This chain connects TRBV18 to TRBJ1-3, with TRBD1 matching over 10 bases. The CDR3 length is 16 residues. The germline V gene has CDR1 KGHSH and CDR2 LQKENI. After removal of 5 bases from V and 2 bases from J, the junction contained 6 bases not matched to a gene. CDR3 in DNA: TGTGCCAGCTCAAACGGACAGGGGGGCGCTGGAAACACCATATATTTT. This gives the protein CASSNGQGGAGNTIYF.

The V gene is TRBV15, the J gene TRBJ2-3; 9 bases are a match to TRBD1. Germline V gene lookup returns CDR1 LNHNV and CDR2 YYDKDF (reference sequence). There are 15 residues in the CDR3. After removal of 8 bases from V and 4 bases from J, the junction contained 10 bases not matched to a gene. CDR3 sequence: CATSREGTGPDTQYF. The CDR3 coding sequence is TGTGCCACCTCCAGGGAGGGGACAGGGCCAGATACGCAGTATTTT.

This chain links TRBV19 with TRBJ2-3, with a possible D match to TRBD2 (5 bases). The CDR3 is made up of 15 amino acids. CDR1 and CDR2 from the germline V gene are LNHDA and SQIVND (reference sequence). V dropped 4 bases and J dropped 6 bases, with 17 bases sitting between them. This CDR3 is CASSTPRRGWDTQYF. The DNA for the CDR3 is TGTGCCAGTAGTACCCCTCGCAGAGGGTGGGATACGCAGTATTTT.

This clone was observed a single time. The gene calls are TRBV5-6 and TRBJ2-2, with D possibly matching TRBD2 (5 bases). Germline V gives CDR1 SGHDT, CDR2 YYEEEE. This CDR3 has 16 amino acids. The germline V and J ends were trimmed by 2 bases and 0 bases, with 11 bases remaining between them. The CDR3, as DNA: TGTGCCAGCAGCTTTAGGCCGGGAACGAACACCGGGGAGCTGTTTTTT. Its translation is CASSFRPGTNTGELFF. The whole variable domain, filled in from reference TRBV5-6 and TRBJ2-2, reads DAGVTQSPTHLIKTRGQQVTLRCSPKSGHDTVSWYQQALGQGPQFIFQYYEEEERQRGNFPDRFSGHQFPNYSSELNVNALLLGDSALYLCASSFRPGTNTGELFFGEGSRLTVL.

The chain links TRBV9 to TRBJ2-7, with 8 bases matching TRBD2. The length of the CDR3 is 14 residues. Germline CDR1 is SGDLS and CDR2 is YYNGEE. The J segment lost 4 bases and the V segment lost 2 bases, leaving 5 bases of the junction unmatched. CDR3: CASSVRTSSYEQYF. The CDR3 DNA follows: TGTGCCAGCAGCGTCCGGACTAGCTCGTACGAGCAGTACTTC. Using reference TRBV9 and TRBJ2-7 for the parts outside the CDR3, the full variable domain is DSGVTQTPKHLITATGQRVTLRCSPRSGDLSVYWYQQSLDQGLQFLIQYYNGEERAKGNILERFSAQQFPDLHSELNLSSLELGDSALYFCASSVRTSSYEQYFGPGTRLTVT.

The V call is TRBV3-1 (or the pseudogene TRBV3-2), the J call TRBJ1-6, with unresolved D. V shed 1 base and J shed 9 bases, with 10 bases lying between them. Germline V gene sequence: CDR1 LGHDT, CDR2 YNNKEL (reference sequence). The CDR3 spans 14 residues. CDR3 DNA sequence: TGTGCCAGCAGCCAAGCGGGGATCGGTTCACCCCTCCACTTT. This gives the protein CASSQAGIGSPLHF.

The chain recombines TRBV3-1 (or the pseudogene TRBV3-2) with TRBJ2-4; weak D call: TRBD2 (5 bases). The germline CDR1 and CDR2 sequences are LGHDT and YNNKEL (reference sequence). This CDR3 is 12 amino acids long. Trimming took off 3 bases at V and 6 bases at J, with 6 bases between the two ends. DNA for the CDR3: TGTGCCAGCAGCCAGCTAGCAAACATTCAGTACTTC. The encoded protein is CASSQLANIQYF.

This chain links TRBV11-2 with TRBJ1-4; 8 positions agree with TRBD1. V dropped 0 bases and J dropped 6; count of bases not matched to a gene: 3. This CDR3 is built from 15 residues. Germline loops: CDR1 SGHAT, CDR2 FQNNGV. This chain's CDR3 is CASSLEGQGHEKLFF. The CDR3 region has the DNA TGTGCCAGCAGCTTAGAAGGACAGGGCCATGAAAAACTGTTTTTT.

This chain joins TRBV5-1 and TRBJ2-7, with 8 bases lining up with TRBD2. The germline V gene has CDR1 SGHRS and CDR2 YFSETQ. There are 15 residues in the CDR3. With V trimmed by 0 bases and J by 3 bases, 5 bases remained unmatched. The CDR3 is CASSLVGLAGYEQYF. The DNA of the CDR3 is TGCGCCAGCAGCTTGGTCGGTCTAGCGGGCTACGAGCAGTACTTC.

CDR3 sequence: CASSRLAGGGETQYF. The CDR3 bases are TGTGCCAGCAGCCGACTAGCGGGGGGCGGAGAGACCCAGTACTTC. The chain couples TRBV6-4 to TRBJ2-5, with 13 positions matching TRBD2. The CDR3 covers 15 residues. The germline V gene has CDR1 MRHNA and CDR2 SNTAGT. Trimming removed 6 bases from V and 4 bases from J; junction bases left unmatched: 5.

The V and J genes are TRBV6-4 and TRBJ2-1, with 14 bases lining up with TRBD2. Germline loops: CDR1 MRHNA, CDR2 SNTAGT. Trimming took 5 bases from V and 0 from J; bases not matched to a gene: 3. The CDR3 extends over 17 amino acids. The chain's CDR3 is CASSRTSGGSSYNEQFF. The CDR3 DNA reads as TGTGCCAGCAGTCGGACTAGCGGGGGGAGCTCCTACAATGAGCAGTTCTTC.

The J gene is TRBJ1-1, the V gene TRBV7-3; TRBD1 aligns across 11 bases. The CDR3 is made up of 15 amino acids. Germline lookup yields CDR1 SGHTA and CDR2 FQGTGA. V shed 5 bases and J 3 bases; nucleotides not matched to a gene: 5. The CDR3 DNA is TGTGCCAGCAGCGTGGGACAGGGGGACCACACTGAAGCTTTCTTT. Amino acids: CASSVGQGDHTEAFF.

The chain recombines TRBV11-3 with TRBJ2-5, with TRBD1 matching 12 bases. With 6 bases clipped from V and 5 bases from J, the junction kept 13 bases outside the gene matches. The germline V gene has CDR1 SGHNT and CDR2 YENEEA. The CDR3 is made up of 17 amino acids. The CDR3 nucleotides read TGTGCCAGCAGGGGAGGGACAGGGGGCGCCCCGGCCGAGACCCAGTACTTC. The encoded protein is CASRGGTGGAPAETQYF.

The chain joins TRBV24-1 to TRBJ2-3; D might be TRBD2 (5 bases). Between the trimmed V and J ends, which lost 5 bases and 5 bases, there was a span of 13 bases. Germline CDR1 KGHDR, CDR2 SFDVKD. The CDR3 has 14 amino acids. The CDR3 sequence: CATSAPGRGDTQYF. Here the CDR3 DNA reads TGTGCCACCAGTGCCCCGGGCCGGGGAGATACGCAGTATTTT.

The J gene is TRBJ1-1, the V gene TRBV6-6; D gene uncertain. Per the germline V gene, CDR1 is MNHNY and CDR2 is SVGAGI (reference sequence). V was trimmed by 5 bases and J by 0 bases, leaving 7 bases between them. CDR3 length equals 13 residues. The CDR3 here is CASSQRLNTEAFF. The CDR3, as DNA: TGTGCCAGCAGTCAGCGATTGAACACTGAAGCTTTCTTT.

The rearrangement uses TRBV28 and TRBJ1-6; a possible D gene is TRBD1 (5 bases). V lost 6 bases and J lost 9, with 12 bases in between. The CDR3 covers 13 residues. Germline V lookup: CDR1 MDHEN, CDR2 SYDVKM. CDR3 amino acids: CASRVQAGSPLHF. CDR3 bases: TGTGCCAGCAGAGTACAGGCCGGTTCACCCCTCCACTTT.

This chain links TRBV28 with TRBJ2-2, with a weak D call TRBD2 (6 bases). This CDR3 has 16 residues. V lost 3 bases and J 5 bases, leaving 16 bases between the germline ends. The germline gives CDR1 MDHEN, CDR2 SYDVKM. CDR3 nucleotide sequence: TGTGCCAGCAGTTTTCCGACTGGGGCGGGGACCGGGGAGCTGTTTTTT. Its protein product is CASSFPTGAGTGELFF.

This chain connects TRBV24-1 to TRBJ1-1, with D unresolved. The germline CDR1 and CDR2 sequences are KGHDR and SFDVKD. The V end was cut by 9 bases, the J end by 5 bases, with 15 bases between. CDR3 length equals 13 residues. The DNA for the CDR3 is TGTGCCACCGTCCGTAGTGGCGGAACTGAAGCTTTCTTT. Its translation: CATVRSGGTEAFF.

This clone was found a few times. Written as DNA, the CDR3 is TGTGCCAGCAGCCAAGATTACTCCGGGACAACTAGCACAGATACGCAGTATTTT. It is translated as CASSQDYSGTTSTDTQYF. The gene calls are TRBV14 and TRBJ2-3, with D possibly TRBD1 on 6 matching bases. Germline V gene lookup returns CDR1 SGHDN and CDR2 FVKESK. The CDR3 spans 18 residues. With 0 bases removed from V and 0 bases from J, the gap between germline ends came to 16 bases.

The chain couples TRBV5-4 to TRBJ2-1; 14 bases line up with TRBD2. Germline values: CDR1 SGHNT, CDR2 YYREEE (reference sequence). The CDR3 loop spans 18 amino acids. V dropped 0 bases and J dropped 2; count of bases not matched to a gene: 4. The CDR3 loop reads CASSLGGTSGSTYNEQFF. The CDR3 DNA sequence: TGTGCCAGCAGCTTGGGCGGGACTAGCGGGAGCACCTACAATGAGCAGTTCTTC. The entire variable domain, with the rest obtained from reference TRBV5-4 and TRBJ2-1, is as follows: ETGVTQSPTHLIKTRGQQVTLRCSSQSGHNTVSWYQQALGQGPQFIFQYYREEENGRGNFPPRFSGLQFPNYSSELNVNALELDDSALYLCASSLGGTSGSTYNEQFFGPGTRLTVL.

This sequence joins TRBV29-1 and TRBJ2-3, with TRBD2 matching 14 bases. V lost 6 bases and J lost 5; bases outside the gene matches: 7. This CDR3 contains 15 residues. Germline assignment: CDR1 SQVTM and CDR2 ANQGSEA. CDR3: CSVGLAGVGRDTQYF. CDR3 DNA sequence: TGCAGCGTGGGACTAGCGGGAGTCGGGAGAGATACGCAGTATTTT.